The clone carrying this TCR beta chain was counted a few times. The antigen is undetermined. This sample is part of a study of T-cell memory formation after mild COVID-19. Whole-study context: In these data, TCR clusters were largely donor specific.

The study, taken as a whole, reports: Among contracting clones, CD4+ were mainly CM/EM and CD8+ enriched in EMRA.

The CDR3 extends over 15 amino acids. CDR1 is LGHNA, CDR2 YNFKEQ, per germline. The V end was cut by 0 bases, the J end by 7 bases, with 12 bases between. The 5'RACE method, run with constant-segment primers, produced TCR alpha and TCR beta cDNA libraries (carrying sample barcodes and UMIs). TCRdb re-called the 5' RACE reads through MiXCR, storing one row per CDR3 protein. The data hold hundreds of thousands of distinct CDR3 sequences, with roughly 8% observed a single time. Sequencing used PBMCs or a T cell subset sorted from them (not recorded which). The TCR sequence derives from a man between 18 and 29 years old who had mild COVID-19 (a few samples of this study predate the infection). Cell type and time point are not known. This chain joins TRBV4-2 and TRBJ2-2; D unclear. The CDR3 DNA follows: TGTGCCAGCAGCCAAGAATCCGGGTTGGACGGGGAGCTGTTTTTT. It yields the protein CASSQESGLDGELFF.